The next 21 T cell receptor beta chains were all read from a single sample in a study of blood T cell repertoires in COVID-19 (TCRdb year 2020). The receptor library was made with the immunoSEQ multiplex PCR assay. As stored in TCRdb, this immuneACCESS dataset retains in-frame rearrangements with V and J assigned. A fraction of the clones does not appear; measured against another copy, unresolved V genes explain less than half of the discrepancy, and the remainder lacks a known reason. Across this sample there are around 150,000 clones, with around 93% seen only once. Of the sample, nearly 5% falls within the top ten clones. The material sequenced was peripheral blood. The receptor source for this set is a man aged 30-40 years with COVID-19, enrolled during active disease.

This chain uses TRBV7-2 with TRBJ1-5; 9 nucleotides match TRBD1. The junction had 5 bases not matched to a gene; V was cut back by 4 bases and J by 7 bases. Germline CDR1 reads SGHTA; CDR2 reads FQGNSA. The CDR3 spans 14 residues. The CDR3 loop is CASSYDRGVQPQHF. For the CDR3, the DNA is TGTGCCAGCAGCTACGACAGGGGGGTACAGCCCCAGCATTTT.

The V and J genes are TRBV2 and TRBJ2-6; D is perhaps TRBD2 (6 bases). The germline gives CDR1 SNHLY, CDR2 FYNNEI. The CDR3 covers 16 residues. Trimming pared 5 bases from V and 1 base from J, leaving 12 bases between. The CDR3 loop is CASSPRGGSGANVLTF. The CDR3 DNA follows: TGTGCCAGCAGTCCCCGTGGGGGGTCTGGGGCCAACGTCCTGACTTTC. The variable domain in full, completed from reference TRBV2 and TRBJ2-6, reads EPEVTQTPSHQVTQMGQEVILRCVPISNHLYFYWYRQILGQKVEFLVSFYNNEISEKSEIFDDQFSVERPDGSNFTLKIRSTKLEDSAMYFCASSPRGGSGANVLTFGAGSRLTVL.

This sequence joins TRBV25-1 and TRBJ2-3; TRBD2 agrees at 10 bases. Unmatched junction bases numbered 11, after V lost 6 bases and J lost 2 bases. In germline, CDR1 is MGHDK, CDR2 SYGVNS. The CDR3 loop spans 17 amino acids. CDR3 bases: TGTGCCAGCAGCATGACCGGGACTAGCGTTTACACAGATACGCAGTATTTT. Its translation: CASSMTGTSVYTDTQYF.

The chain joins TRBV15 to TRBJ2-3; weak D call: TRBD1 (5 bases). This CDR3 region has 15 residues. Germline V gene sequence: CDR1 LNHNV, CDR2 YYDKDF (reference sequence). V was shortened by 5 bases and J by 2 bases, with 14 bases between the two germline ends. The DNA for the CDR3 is TGTGCCACCAGCGCAGGACAAACCTTCACAGATACGCAGTATTTT. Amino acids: CATSAGQTFTDTQYF.

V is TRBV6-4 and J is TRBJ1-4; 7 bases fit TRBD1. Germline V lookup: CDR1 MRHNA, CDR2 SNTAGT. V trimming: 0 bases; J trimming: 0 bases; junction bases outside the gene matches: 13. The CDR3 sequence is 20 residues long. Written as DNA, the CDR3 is TGTGCCAGCAGTGACTCGAGCAGGGGGGTGTTGGGCTCAACTAATGAAAAACTGTTTTTT. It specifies CASSDSSRGVLGSTNEKLFF.

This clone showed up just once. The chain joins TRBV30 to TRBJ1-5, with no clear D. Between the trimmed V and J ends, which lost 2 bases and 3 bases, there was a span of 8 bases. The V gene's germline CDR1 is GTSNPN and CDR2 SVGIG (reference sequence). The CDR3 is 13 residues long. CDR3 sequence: CAWSPGDNQPQHF. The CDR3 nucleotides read TGTGCCTGGAGTCCGGGAGACAATCAGCCCCAGCATTTT. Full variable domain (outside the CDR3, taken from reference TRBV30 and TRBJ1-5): SQTIHQWPATLVQPVGSPLSLECTVEGTSNPNLYWYRQAAGRGLQLLFYSVGIGQISSEVPQNLSASRPQDRQFILSSKKLLLSDSGFYLCAWSPGDNQPQHFGDGTRLSIL.

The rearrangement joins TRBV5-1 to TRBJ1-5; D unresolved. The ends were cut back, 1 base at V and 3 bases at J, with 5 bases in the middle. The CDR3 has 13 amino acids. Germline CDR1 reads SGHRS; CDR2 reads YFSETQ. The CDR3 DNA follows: TGCGCCAGCAGCTTGAGCCCCAATCAGCCCCAGCATTTT. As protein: CASSLSPNQPQHF. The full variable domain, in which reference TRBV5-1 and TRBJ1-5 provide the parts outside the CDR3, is KAGVTQTPRYLIKTRGQQVTLSCSPISGHRSVSWYQQTPGQGLQFLFEYFSETQRNKGNFPGRFSGRQFSNSRSEMNVSTLELGDSALYLCASSLSPNQPQHFGDGTRLSIL.

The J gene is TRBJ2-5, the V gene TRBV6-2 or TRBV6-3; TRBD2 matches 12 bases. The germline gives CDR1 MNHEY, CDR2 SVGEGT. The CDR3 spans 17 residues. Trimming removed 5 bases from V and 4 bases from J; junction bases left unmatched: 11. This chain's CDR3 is CASSPRLAGDHLETQYF. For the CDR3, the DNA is TGTGCCAGCAGTCCCAGACTAGCGGGGGACCATTTAGAGACCCAGTACTTC.

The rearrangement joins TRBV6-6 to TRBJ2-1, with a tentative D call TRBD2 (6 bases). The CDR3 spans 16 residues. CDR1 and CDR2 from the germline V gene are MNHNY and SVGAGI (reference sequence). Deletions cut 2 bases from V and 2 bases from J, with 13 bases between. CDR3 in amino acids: CASSYGDFKTYNEQFF. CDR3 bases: TGTGCCAGCAGTTACGGGGACTTCAAAACCTACAATGAGCAGTTCTTC.

The CDR3 DNA reads TGTGCCTGGGCTTTTATGCGGGCCTACAATGAGCAGTTCTTC. Translating gives CAWAFMRAYNEQFF. This chain uses TRBV30 with TRBJ2-1, with D possibly TRBD2 on 5 matching bases. V was shortened by 5 bases and J by 2 bases, with 13 bases between the two germline ends. This CDR3 is built from 14 residues. In germline, CDR1 is GTSNPN, CDR2 SVGIG (reference sequence).

The CDR3 spells CASSLGLIYEQYF. Here the CDR3 DNA reads TGTGCCAGCAGCTTGGGCCTGATCTACGAGCAGTACTTC. V is TRBV11-2 and J is TRBJ2-7; D is unclear. Trimming shortened V by 3 bases and J by 3 bases, and 9 bases separated the two germline ends. Germline CDR1 SGHAT, CDR2 FQNNGV. CDR3 length equals 13 residues.

For the CDR3, the DNA is TGTGCCAGCAGTTCCGGGACAGGGGCGTGGAATGAGCAGTTCTTC. Protein: CASSSGTGAWNEQFF. This rearrangement joins TRBV28 to TRBJ2-1; 10 nucleotides align to TRBD1. V dropped 4 bases and J dropped 7; count of bases not matched to a gene: 7. Per the germline V gene, CDR1 is MDHEN and CDR2 is SYDVKM. This CDR3 has 15 amino acids.

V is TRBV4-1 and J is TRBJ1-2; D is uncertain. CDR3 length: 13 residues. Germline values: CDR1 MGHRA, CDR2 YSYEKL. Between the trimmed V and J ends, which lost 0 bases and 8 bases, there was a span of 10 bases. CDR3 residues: CASSQDGVGGYTF. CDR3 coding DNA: TGCGCCAGCAGCCAAGACGGGGTGGGGGGCTACACCTTC.

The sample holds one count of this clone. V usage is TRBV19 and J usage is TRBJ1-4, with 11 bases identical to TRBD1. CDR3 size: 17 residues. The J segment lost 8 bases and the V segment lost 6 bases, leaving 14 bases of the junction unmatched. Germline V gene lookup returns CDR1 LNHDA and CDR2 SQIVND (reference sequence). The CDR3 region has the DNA TGTGCCAGTAGCCCGGGACAGGGGGAACGTTTTGGCGAAAAACTGTTTTTT. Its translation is CASSPGQGERFGEKLFF.

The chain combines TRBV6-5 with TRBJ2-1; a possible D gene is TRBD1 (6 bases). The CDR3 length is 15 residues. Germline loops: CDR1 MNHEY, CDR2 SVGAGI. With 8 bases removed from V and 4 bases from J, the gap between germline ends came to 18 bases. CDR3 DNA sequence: TGTGCCAGCCCTACAGACAGGTACCAATACAATGAGCAGTTCTTC. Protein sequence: CASPTDRYQYNEQFF.

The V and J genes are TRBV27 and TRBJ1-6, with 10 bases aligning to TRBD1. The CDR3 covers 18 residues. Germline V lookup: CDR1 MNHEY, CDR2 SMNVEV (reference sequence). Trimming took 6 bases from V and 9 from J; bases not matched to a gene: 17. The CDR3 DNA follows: TGTGCCAGCAGCACGGGACAGGGGAGGGTTGGAAGAGGTTCACCCCTCCACTTT. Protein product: CASSTGQGRVGRGSPLHF.

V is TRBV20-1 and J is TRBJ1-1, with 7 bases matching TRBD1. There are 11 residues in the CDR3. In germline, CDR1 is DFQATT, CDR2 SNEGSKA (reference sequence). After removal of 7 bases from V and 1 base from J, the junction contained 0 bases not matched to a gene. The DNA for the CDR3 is TGCAGTGGGACAGGGAACACTGAAGCTTTCTTT. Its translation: CSGTGNTEAFF.

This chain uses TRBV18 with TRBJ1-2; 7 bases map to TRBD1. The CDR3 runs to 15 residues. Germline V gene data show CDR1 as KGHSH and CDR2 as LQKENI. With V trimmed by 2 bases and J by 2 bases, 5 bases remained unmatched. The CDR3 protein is CASSPNRGGNYGYTF. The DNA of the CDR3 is TGTGCCAGCTCACCAAACAGGGGTGGGAACTATGGCTACACCTTC. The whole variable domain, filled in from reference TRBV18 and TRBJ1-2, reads NAGVMQNPRHLVRRRGQEARLRCSPMKGHSHVYWYRQLPEEGLKFMVYLQKENIIDESGMPKERFSAEFPKEGPSILRIQQVVRGDSAAYFCASSPNRGGNYGYTFGSGTRLTVV.

This chain's CDR3 is CASSSLKQGAASPLHF. Here the CDR3 DNA reads TGTGCCAGCAGTTCCTTAAAACAGGGGGCGGCTTCACCCCTCCACTTT. The rearrangement uses TRBV27 and TRBJ1-6; 9 bases agree with TRBD1. Trimming cost V 4 bases and J 9 bases; bases outside gene matches: 10. This CDR3 is 16 amino acids long. CDR1 is MNHEY and CDR2 is SMNVEV in the germline V gene (reference sequence).

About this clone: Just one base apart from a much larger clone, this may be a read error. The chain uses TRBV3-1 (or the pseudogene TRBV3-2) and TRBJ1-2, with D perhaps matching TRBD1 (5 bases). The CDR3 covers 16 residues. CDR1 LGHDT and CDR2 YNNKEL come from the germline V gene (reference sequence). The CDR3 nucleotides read TGTGCCAGCAGCCAAGATGTCACAGGAGATACCTATGGCTACATCTTC. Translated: CASSQDVTGDTYGYIF.

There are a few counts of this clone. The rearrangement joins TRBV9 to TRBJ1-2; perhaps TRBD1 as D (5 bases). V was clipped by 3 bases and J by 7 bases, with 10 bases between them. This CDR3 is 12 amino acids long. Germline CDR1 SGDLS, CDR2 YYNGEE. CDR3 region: CASSAGFGGYTF. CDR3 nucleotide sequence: TGTGCCAGCAGCGCAGGGTTCGGTGGCTACACCTTC.